This entry describes one TCR beta chain. These data originate in a study of T-cell memory formation after mild COVID-19. Study details: TCR clustering was largely donor specific.

Germline CDR1 SGHTA, CDR2 FQGTGA. V was cut by 5 bases and J by 2 bases, with 17 bases left in between. The CDR3 is 16 residues long. The authors produced TCR alpha and TCR beta cDNA libraries with sample barcodes and UMIs by 5'RACE using constant-segment primers. TCRdb re-called the 5' RACE reads with MiXCR, one entry per CDR3 protein. Of more than 100,000 distinct CDR3 sequences listed, roughly 6.2% are singletons. The origin of this receptor is an adult woman who had mild COVID-19 (a few samples of this study predate the infection). Cell type and time point are not known. Sequences were obtained from PBMCs or a T cell subset sorted from them (not recorded which). V usage is TRBV7-3 and J usage is TRBJ2-3; D tentatively reads TRBD1 or TRBD2 (5 bases each). CDR3 DNA: TGTGCCAGCAGCCCACTTGGGGGTCCACCCACAGATACGCAGTATTTT. It is translated as CASSPLGGPPTDTQYF.